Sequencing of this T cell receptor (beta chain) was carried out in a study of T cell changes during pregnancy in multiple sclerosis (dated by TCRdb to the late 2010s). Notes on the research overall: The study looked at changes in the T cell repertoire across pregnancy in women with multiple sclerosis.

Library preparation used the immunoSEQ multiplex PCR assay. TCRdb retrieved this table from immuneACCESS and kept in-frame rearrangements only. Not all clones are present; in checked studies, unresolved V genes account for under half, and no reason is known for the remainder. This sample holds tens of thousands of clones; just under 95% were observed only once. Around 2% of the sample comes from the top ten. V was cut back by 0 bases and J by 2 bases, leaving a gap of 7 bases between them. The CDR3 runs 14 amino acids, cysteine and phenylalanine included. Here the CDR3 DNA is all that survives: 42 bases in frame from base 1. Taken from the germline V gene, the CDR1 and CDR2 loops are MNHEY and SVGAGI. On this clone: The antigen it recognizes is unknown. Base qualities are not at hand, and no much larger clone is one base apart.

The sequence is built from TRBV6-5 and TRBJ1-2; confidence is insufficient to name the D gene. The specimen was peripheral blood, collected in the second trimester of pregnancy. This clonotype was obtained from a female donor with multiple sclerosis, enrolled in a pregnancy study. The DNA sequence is TGTGCCAGCAGTTACTCCGGCAGGAACTATGGCTACACCTTC. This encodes CASSYSGRNYGYTF.